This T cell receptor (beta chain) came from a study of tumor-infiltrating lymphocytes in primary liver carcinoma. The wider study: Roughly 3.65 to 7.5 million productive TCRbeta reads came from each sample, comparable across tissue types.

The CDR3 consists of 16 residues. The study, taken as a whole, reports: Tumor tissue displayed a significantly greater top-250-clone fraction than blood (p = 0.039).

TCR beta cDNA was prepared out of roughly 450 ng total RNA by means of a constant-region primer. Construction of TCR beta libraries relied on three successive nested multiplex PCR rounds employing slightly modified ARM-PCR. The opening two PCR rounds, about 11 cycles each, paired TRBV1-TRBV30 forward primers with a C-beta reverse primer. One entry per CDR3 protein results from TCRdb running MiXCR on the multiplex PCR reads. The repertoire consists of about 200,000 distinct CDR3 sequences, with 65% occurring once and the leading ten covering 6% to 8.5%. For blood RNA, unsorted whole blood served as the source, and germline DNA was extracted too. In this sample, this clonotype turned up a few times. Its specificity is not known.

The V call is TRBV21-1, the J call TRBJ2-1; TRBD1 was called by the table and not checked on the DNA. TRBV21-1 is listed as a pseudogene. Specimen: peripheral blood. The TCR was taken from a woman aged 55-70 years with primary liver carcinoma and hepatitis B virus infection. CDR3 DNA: TGTGCCAGCAGCAAAGCAACGGGACACCCCTACAATGAGCAGTTCTTC. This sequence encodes CASSKATGHPYNEQFF.